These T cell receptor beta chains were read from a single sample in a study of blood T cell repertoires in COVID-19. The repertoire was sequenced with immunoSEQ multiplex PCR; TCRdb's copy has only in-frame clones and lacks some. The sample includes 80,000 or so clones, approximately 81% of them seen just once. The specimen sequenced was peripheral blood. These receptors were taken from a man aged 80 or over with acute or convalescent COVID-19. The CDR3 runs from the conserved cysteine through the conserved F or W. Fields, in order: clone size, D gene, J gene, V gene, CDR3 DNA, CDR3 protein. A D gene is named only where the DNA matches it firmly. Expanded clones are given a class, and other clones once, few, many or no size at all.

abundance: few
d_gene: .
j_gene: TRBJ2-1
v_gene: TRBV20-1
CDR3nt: TGCAGTGCTAACAGATTCGGTGAGCAGTTCTTC
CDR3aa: CSANRFGEQFF

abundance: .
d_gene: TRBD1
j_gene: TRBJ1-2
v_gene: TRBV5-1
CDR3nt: TGCGCCAGCAGCTTGAGCTTGGCGGACAGGGAAGGTGGCTACACCTTC
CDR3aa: CASSLSLADREGGYTF

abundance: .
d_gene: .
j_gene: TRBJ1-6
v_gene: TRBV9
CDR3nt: TGTGCCAGCAGCCTCTCAGACATCTTCCCTTATTCACGGTCACCCCTCCACTTT
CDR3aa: CASSLSDIFPYSRSPLHF

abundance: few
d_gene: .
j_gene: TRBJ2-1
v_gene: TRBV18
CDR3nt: TGTGCCAGCACTCCCCGGGGTGGCACCTACAATGAGCAGTTCTTC
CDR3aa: CASTPRGGTYNEQFF

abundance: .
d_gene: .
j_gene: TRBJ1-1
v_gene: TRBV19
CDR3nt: TGTGCCAGTAGTATAGATCGGGCGGGGAACACTGAAGCTTTCTTT
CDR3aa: CASSIDRAGNTEAFF

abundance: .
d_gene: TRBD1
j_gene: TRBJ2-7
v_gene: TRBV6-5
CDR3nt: TGTGCCAGCAGAAGGGACAGCACCCTCTCCTACGAGCAGTACTTC
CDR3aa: CASRRDSTLSYEQYF

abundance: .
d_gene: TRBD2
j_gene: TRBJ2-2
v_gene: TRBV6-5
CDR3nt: TGTGCCAGCTTCAGGACTAGCGGTACCGGGGAGCTGTTTTTT
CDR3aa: CASFRTSGTGELFF

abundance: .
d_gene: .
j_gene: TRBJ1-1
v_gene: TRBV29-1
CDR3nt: TGCAGCGCCCGGGAGAACACTGAAGCTTTCTTT
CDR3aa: CSARENTEAFF

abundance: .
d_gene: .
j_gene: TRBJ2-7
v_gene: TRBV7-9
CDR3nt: TGTGCCAGCAGCTTATCGGGACTGGCGGCCTACGAGCAGTACTTC
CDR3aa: CASSLSGLAAYEQYF

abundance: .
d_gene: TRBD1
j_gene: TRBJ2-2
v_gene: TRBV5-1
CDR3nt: TGCGCCAGCAGCCGAGACAGGGACACCGGGGAGCTGTTTTTT
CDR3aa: CASSRDRDTGELFF

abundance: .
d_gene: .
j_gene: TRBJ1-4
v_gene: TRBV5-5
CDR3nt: TGTGCCAGCAATCCGTCTGTCGCAACTAATGAAAAACTGTTTTTT
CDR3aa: CASNPSVATNEKLFF

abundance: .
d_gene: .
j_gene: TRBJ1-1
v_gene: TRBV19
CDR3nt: TGTGCCAGTAGTAAGCCCGGACAAGCGAACACTGAAGCTTTCTTT
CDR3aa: CASSKPGQANTEAFF

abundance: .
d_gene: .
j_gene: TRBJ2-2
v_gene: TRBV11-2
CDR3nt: TGTGCCAGCAGCTTCCAGGTCGCGAACACCGGGGAGCTGTTTTTT
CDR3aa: CASSFQVANTGELFF

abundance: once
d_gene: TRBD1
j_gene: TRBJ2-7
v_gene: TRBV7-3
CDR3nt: TGTGCCAGCAGCTTAGCGGGACAGGGGGCCTACGAGCAGTACTTC
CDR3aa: CASSLAGQGAYEQYF

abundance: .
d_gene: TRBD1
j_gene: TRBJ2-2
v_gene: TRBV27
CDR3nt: TGTGCCAGCAGTCCCGGCAGGGGGACCACCGGGGAGCTGTTTTTT
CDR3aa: CASSPGRGTTGELFF

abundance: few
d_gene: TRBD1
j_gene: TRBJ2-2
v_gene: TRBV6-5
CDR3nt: TGTGCCAGTACAGGGGTCGGGGAGCTGTTTTTT
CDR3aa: CASTGVGELFF

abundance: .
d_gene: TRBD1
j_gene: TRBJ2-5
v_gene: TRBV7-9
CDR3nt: TGTGCCAGCAGCTTTGGACAGGGGCAAGAGACCCAGTACTTC
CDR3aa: CASSFGQGQETQYF

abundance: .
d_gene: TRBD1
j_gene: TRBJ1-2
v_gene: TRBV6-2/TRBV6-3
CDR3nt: TGTGCCAGCAGTAACAGGGGGTCCTCGTCATTTTACTATGGCTACACCTTC
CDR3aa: CASSNRGSSSFYYGYTF